These T cell receptor beta chains were read from a single sample in a study of T cells in localized non-small cell lung cancer. Using immunoSEQ multiplex PCR, the repertoire was profiled, and TCRdb retains in-frame clones only, with some absent. The table lists approximately 57,000 clones, approximately 90% of them singletons. This sample comprised peripheral blood, obtained before any cancer treatment. These receptors were taken from a woman aged 40-75 years with stage I lung adenocarcinoma. Both conserved end residues are part of each CDR3. A D gene is named only where the DNA matches it firmly. Where a row states a size, it is once, few, many or the class of an expanded clone; other rows omit it.

j_gene | abundance | d_gene | v_gene | CDR3aa | CDR3nt
TRBJ2-1 | . | . | TRBV6-5 | CASREGYNEQFF | TGTGCCAGCAGGGAGGGGTACAATGAGCAGTTCTTC
TRBJ1-5 | . | . | TRBV4-3 | CASSQDRASQPQHF | TGCGCCAGCAGCCAAGACAGGGCGTCTCAGCCCCAGCATTTT
TRBJ1-2 | . | TRBD1 | TRBV4-1 | CASSQVPPTGYYGYTF | TGCGCCAGCAGCCAAGTCCCCCCGACAGGGTACTATGGCTACACCTTC
TRBJ1-2 | . | TRBD1 | TRBV5-1 | CASSLGDRYGYTF | TGCGCCAGCAGCTTGGGGGACAGGTATGGCTACACCTTC
TRBJ2-5 | few | TRBD1 | TRBV11-2 | CASSFDRGLGETQYF | TGTGCCAGCAGCTTTGACAGGGGGCTGGGAGAGACCCAGTACTTC
TRBJ2-5 | . | TRBD2 | TRBV5-4 | CASSLRRGGEETQYF | TGTGCCAGCAGCTTGCGTCGGGGGGGTGAAGAGACCCAGTACTTC
TRBJ2-1 | . | . | TRBV18 | CASSHNSGNEQFF | TGTGCCAGCTCACATAATTCGGGAAATGAGCAGTTCTTC
TRBJ1-2 | . | TRBD1 | TRBV19 | CASSGHRGRDYGYTF | TGTGCCAGTAGTGGCCACAGGGGGAGAGACTATGGCTACACCTTC
TRBJ2-7 | . | . | TRBV4-1 | CASSQAESSYEQYF | TGCGCCAGCAGCCAGGCAGAAAGCTCCTACGAGCAGTACTTC
TRBJ2-1 | . | . | TRBV28 | CASSGRQGVWNEQFF | TGTGCCAGCAGCGGGAGACAGGGCGTCTGGAATGAGCAGTTCTTC
TRBJ1-3 | once | . | TRBV6-5 | CASVNDSGNTIYF | TGTGCCAGCGTTAACGACTCTGGAAACACCATATATTTT
TRBJ1-5 | . | . | TRBV6-1 | CASTRGLQPQHF | TGTGCCAGCACACGGGGTCTTCAGCCCCAGCATTTT
TRBJ2-5 | . | TRBD2 | TRBV19 | CASRNSGGKETQYF | TGTGCCAGTAGGAATAGCGGGGGGAAAGAGACCCAGTACTTC
TRBJ1-1 | . | TRBD1 | TRBV18 | CASSPPSRGGAEAFF | TGTGCCAGCTCACCACCGAGCAGGGGGGGGGCTGAAGCTTTCTTT
TRBJ2-3 | . | TRBD2 | TRBV7-2 | CASRPGGALDTQYF | TGTGCCAGCAGGCCCGGGGGGGCCCTAGATACGCAGTATTTT
TRBJ2-7 | . | . | TRBV19 | CASSISQEQYF | TGTGCCAGTAGTATCTCCCAGGAGCAGTACTTC
TRBJ2-7 | . | TRBD1 | TRBV6-6 | CASRGTQGAWYEQYF | TGTGCCAGCAGGGGTACGCAGGGGGCATGGTACGAGCAGTACTTC